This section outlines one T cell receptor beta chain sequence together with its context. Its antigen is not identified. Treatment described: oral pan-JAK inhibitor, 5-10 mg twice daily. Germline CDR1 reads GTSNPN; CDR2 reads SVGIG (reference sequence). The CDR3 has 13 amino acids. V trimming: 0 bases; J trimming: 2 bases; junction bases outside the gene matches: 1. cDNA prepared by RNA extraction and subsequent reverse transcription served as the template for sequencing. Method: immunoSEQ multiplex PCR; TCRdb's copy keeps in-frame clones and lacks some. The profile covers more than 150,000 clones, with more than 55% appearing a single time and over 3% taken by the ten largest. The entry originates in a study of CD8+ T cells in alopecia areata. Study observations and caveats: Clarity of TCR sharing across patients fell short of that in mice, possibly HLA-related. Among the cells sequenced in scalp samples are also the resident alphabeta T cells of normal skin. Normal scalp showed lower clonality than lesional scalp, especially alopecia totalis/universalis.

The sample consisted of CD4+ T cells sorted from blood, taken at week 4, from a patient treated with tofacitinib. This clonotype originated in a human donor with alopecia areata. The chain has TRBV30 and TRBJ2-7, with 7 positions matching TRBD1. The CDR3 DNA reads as TGTGCCTGGAGTGTAGGACAGGCCTACGAGCAGTACTTC. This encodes CAWSVGQAYEQYF.